A selection of T cell receptor beta chains follows, all from one sample in a study of T cell changes during pregnancy in multiple sclerosis. The repertoire was sequenced with immunoSEQ multiplex PCR; TCRdb's copy has only in-frame clones and lacks some. The repertoire holds 75,000 to 95,000 clones, under 95% seen once, with less than 2% in the top ten. Specimen: peripheral blood, collected in the first trimester of pregnancy. These TCRs come from a female donor with multiple sclerosis, enrolled in a pregnancy study. CDR3s include the opening cysteine and the closing phenylalanine or tryptophan. The D gene is left open where the match is weak. Clone size is stated in some rows and not others, as once, few, many or a class when expanded.

TRBJ2-4 - - TRBV5-1 CASTLRGSNIQYF TGCGCCAGCACGCTACGGGGATCTAACATTCAGTACTTC
TRBJ2-5 - - TRBV2 CASSADSYQTQYF TGTGCCAGCAGTGCCGATTCCTACCAGACCCAGTACTTC
TRBJ2-7 - TRBD1 TRBV28 CASSPRQGYEQYF TGTGCCAGCAGCCCCAGACAGGGCTACGAGCAGTACTTC
TRBJ2-5 - - TRBV5-1 CASSLSVSSSGKETQYF TGCGCCAGCAGCTTGTCTGTTTCGAGTAGCGGCAAAGAGACCCAGTACTTC
TRBJ2-3 - TRBD1 TRBV30 CAWSGTGNTDTQYF TGTGCCTGGAGCGGGACAGGAAACACAGATACGCAGTATTTT
TRBJ2-6 - - TRBV27 CASSPYLSAGYPLSSGANVLTF TGTGCCAGCAGTCCCTACCTGTCGGCAGGGTATCCCCTCAGCTCTGGGGCCAACGTCCTGACTTTC
TRBJ2-3 - TRBD1 TRBV29-1 CSVGQGGDTQYF TGCAGCGTCGGACAGGGTGGAGATACGCAGTATTTT
TRBJ1-5 once TRBD1 TRBV19 CASSPRQGAPGQPQHF TGTGCCAGTAGTCCCCGACAGGGGGCGCCGGGTCAGCCCCAGCATTTT
TRBJ2-1 once TRBD2 TRBV9 CASSGSTRGGSNEQFF TGTGCCAGCAGCGGATCGACTCGCGGGGGGTCTAATGAGCAGTTCTTC
TRBJ2-1 - - TRBV9 CASSDNPKFF TGTGCCAGCAGCGACAACCCGAAGTTCTTC
TRBJ2-7 - TRBD2 TRBV5-4 CASSLGGLAAYEQYF TGTGCCAGCAGCTTGGGGGGACTAGCGGCTTACGAGCAGTACTTC
TRBJ2-1 - TRBD2 TRBV18 CASSTRTSGRHSYNEQFF TGTGCCAGCTCAACACGGACTAGCGGGAGGCATTCCTACAATGAGCAGTTCTTC
TRBJ2-7 - - TRBV19 CASSGGLPYEQYF TGTGCCAGTAGTGGCGGTCTCCCCTACGAGCAGTACTTC
TRBJ2-7 - TRBD2 TRBV27 CASSPRGGSAREQYF TGTGCCAGCAGCCCTCGGGGCGGGAGTGCGCGAGAGCAGTACTTC
TRBJ1-4 - TRBD1 TRBV15 CATSREQGNSEKLFF TGTGCCACCAGCAGAGAACAGGGGAATTCGGAAAAACTGTTTTTT
TRBJ1-1 - - TRBV7-3 CASSLSGGPDTEAFF TGTGCCAGCAGCTTATCCGGGGGGCCGGACACTGAAGCTTTCTTT
TRBJ1-1 - TRBD1 TRBV27 CASNPGQGFHTEAFF TGTGCCAGCAACCCGGGACAGGGCTTTCACACTGAAGCTTTCTTT
TRBJ1-4 once TRBD1 TRBV6-5 CASASGGGEKLFF TGTGCCAGCGCCTCAGGGGGAGGTGAAAAACTGTTTTTT
TRBJ2-1 - TRBD2 TRBV7-2 CASSLAQTSANEQFF TGTGCCAGCAGCTTAGCTCAGACTAGCGCCAATGAGCAGTTCTTC
TRBJ1-2 - TRBD1 TRBV7-2 CASSFGTGNYGYTF TGTGCCAGCAGCTTTGGGACAGGCAACTATGGCTACACCTTC
TRBJ2-1 - TRBD2 TRBV29-1 CSVPPAGVHNEQFF TGCAGCGTCCCCCCAGCGGGAGTCCACAATGAGCAGTTCTTC
TRBJ2-7 - TRBD1 TRBV19 CASSPRRAGGPYEQYF TGTGCCAGTAGTCCTAGGCGCGCAGGGGGCCCCTACGAGCAGTACTTC
TRBJ2-1 - - TRBV7-8 CASSLGANNEQFF TGTGCCAGCAGCTTAGGGGCAAACAATGAGCAGTTCTTC
TRBJ1-1 - TRBD1 TRBV5-1 CASSFQRTGGTEAFF TGCGCCAGCAGCTTCCAGCGGACAGGGGGCACTGAAGCTTTCTTT
TRBJ2-7 - TRBD2 TRBV4-2 CASSQGPGGRTYEQYF TGTGCCAGCAGCCAAGGTCCGGGAGGCAGGACCTACGAGCAGTACTTC
TRBJ1-2 - - TRBV29-1 CSVGGSYGYTF TGCAGCGTTGGCGGTTCCTATGGCTACACCTTC
TRBJ2-3 - TRBD2 TRBV9 CASSVGGGPLRADTQYF TGTGCCAGCAGCGTAGGGGGAGGGCCACTCAGGGCAGATACGCAGTATTTT
TRBJ2-7 - - TRBV5-1 CASSYTLLTYEQYF TGCGCCAGCAGCTATACCCTACTAACCTACGAGCAGTACTTC
TRBJ1-2 - TRBD1 TRBV5-4 CASSSGGQGANYGYTF TGTGCCAGCAGCTCCGGGGGACAGGGGGCGAACTATGGCTACACCTTC
TRBJ1-2 - TRBD1 TRBV28 CASSFGQGYGYTF TGTGCCAGCAGCTTCGGACAGGGCTATGGCTACACCTTC
TRBJ2-7 - TRBD1 TRBV6-5 CASSSDRVSYEQYF TGTGCCAGCAGTAGTGACAGGGTTTCCTACGAGCAGTACTTC
TRBJ2-2 - TRBD1 TRBV2 CASSKLGGRAGELFF TGTGCCAGCAGCAAATTAGGGGGCCGGGCCGGGGAGCTGTTTTTT
TRBJ1-1 - - TRBV5-3 CARSTHTSGQGEGENTEAFF TGTGCCAGAAGTACTCACACCTCAGGTCAAGGCGAGGGGGAGAACACTGAAGCTTTCTTT
TRBJ1-2 - TRBD1 TRBV5-5 CASSLERDSFF TGTGCCAGCAGCTTGGAACGGGACAGTTTTTTC
TRBJ2-1 - TRBD1 TRBV7-6 CASSLISTGASEQFF TGTGCCAGCAGCCTCATTAGCACAGGGGCCAGTGAGCAGTTCTTC
TRBJ2-3 once - TRBV19 CASTPRTAATDTQYF TGTGCCAGTACCCCCAGGACTGCCGCCACAGATACGCAGTATTTT
TRBJ2-5 - - TRBV7-3 CASSQRREETQYF TGTGCCAGCAGCCAGAGGCGAGAAGAGACCCAGTACTTC
TRBJ2-1 - TRBD2 TRBV11-2 CASSHRLASYNEQFF TGTGCCAGCAGCCACCGACTAGCTAGCTACAATGAGCAGTTCTTC
TRBJ2-7 once TRBD2 TRBV12-5 CASGLPREPPYEQYF TGTGCTAGTGGTTTGCCGCGGGAGCCGCCCTACGAGCAGTACTTC
TRBJ1-1 - - TRBV28 CASVGLGTEAFF TGTGCCAGCGTGGGGCTGGGGACTGAAGCTTTCTTT